This T cell receptor beta chain was captured in a study of early T cells in non-severe SARS-CoV-2 infection. V lost 0 bases and J lost 4, with 13 bases in between. This CDR3 contains 16 residues. CDR1 is SGDLS, CDR2 YYNGEE, per germline. TCRdb processed the 5' RACE reads anew with MiXCR; each CDR3 protein has one entry. The sample carries about 99,000 distinct CDR3 sequences, 16% recorded once. This rearrangement joins TRBV9 to TRBJ2-2; perhaps TRBD1 as D (5 bases). The sample taken for sequencing was whole blood. This TCR was recovered from an adult who was a healthcare worker with PCR-confirmed SARS-CoV-2 infection or an uninfected control (not recorded which). The CDR3 DNA reads as TGTGCCAGCAGCGTAGGGGGCAGGGTCCCCACCGGGGAGCTGTTTTTT. Residues: CASSVGGRVPTGELFF. The full variable domain, in which reference TRBV9 and TRBJ2-2 provide the parts outside the CDR3, is DSGVTQTPKHLITATGQRVTLRCSPRSGDLSVYWYQQSLDQGLQFLIQYYNGEERAKGNILERFSAQQFPDLHSELNLSSLELGDSALYFCASSVGGRVPTGELFFGEGSRLTVL.